These 4 T cell receptor beta chains were sequenced from one sample in a study of blood T cell repertoires in COVID-19. Clones were sequenced by immunoSEQ multiplex PCR, and TCRdb holds only the in-frame ones, with some missing. The repertoire includes a few hundred thousand clones, roughly 88% of them detected once, and roughly 1.6% sits in the top ten. Sequencing was done on a sample of peripheral blood. Receptor source: a woman aged 50 to 65 with acute or convalescent COVID-19.

The rearrangement joins TRBV28 to TRBJ2-7; D ambiguous. Per the germline V gene, CDR1 is MDHEN and CDR2 is SYDVKM. CDR3 size: 13 residues. V was pared by 0 bases and J by 0 bases, with 3 bases between. CDR3 protein: CASSLWSSYEQYF. The CDR3 coding sequence is TGTGCCAGCAGTTTATGGAGCTCCTACGAGCAGTACTTC.

This clone was seen more than once but under ten times. The V and J genes are TRBV27 and TRBJ2-1, with unresolved D. Trimming left V 7 bases short and J 0 bases short, with 16 bases between. CDR3 length: 16 residues. Germline V gene lookup returns CDR1 MNHEY and CDR2 SMNVEV (reference sequence). CDR3 DNA: TGTGCCAGCACCACAAACGGCGGAAGCTCCTACAATGAGCAGTTCTTC. Residues: CASTTNGGSSYNEQFF.

The chain carries TRBV14 and TRBJ2-1; tentatively, D is TRBD1 (6 bases). Trimming cost V 0 bases and J 6 bases, with 15 bases left between them. This CDR3 comprises 16 residues. The germline V gene has CDR1 SGHDN and CDR2 FVKESK. The CDR3 loop is CASSQDRRAGANEQFF. In DNA form, the CDR3 reads TGTGCCAGCAGCCAAGATCGCAGGGCAGGGGCCAATGAGCAGTTCTTC.

V gene TRBV28 combines with J gene TRBJ2-3; 7 nucleotides line up with TRBD1. Germline V gene sequence: CDR1 MDHEN, CDR2 SYDVKM. The trim removed 6 bases at V and 3 bases at J, leaving 6 bases unmatched. This CDR3 comprises 14 residues. The CDR3 DNA reads as TGTGCCAGCAGGTGGGGCAGGGGGACAGATACGCAGTATTTT. Translation gives CASRWGRGTDTQYF.